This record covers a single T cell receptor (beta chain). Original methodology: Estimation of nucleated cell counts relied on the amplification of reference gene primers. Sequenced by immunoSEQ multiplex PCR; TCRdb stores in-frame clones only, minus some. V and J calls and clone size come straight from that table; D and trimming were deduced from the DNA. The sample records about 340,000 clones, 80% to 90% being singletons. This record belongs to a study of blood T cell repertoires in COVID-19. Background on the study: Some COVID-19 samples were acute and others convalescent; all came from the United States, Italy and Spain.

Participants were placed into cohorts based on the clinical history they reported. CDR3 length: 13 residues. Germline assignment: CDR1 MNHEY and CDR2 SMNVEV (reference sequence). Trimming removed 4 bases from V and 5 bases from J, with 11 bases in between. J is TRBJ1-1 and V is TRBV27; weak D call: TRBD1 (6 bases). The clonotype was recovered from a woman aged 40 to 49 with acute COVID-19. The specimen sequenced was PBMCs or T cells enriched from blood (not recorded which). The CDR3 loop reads CASSSGVGTEAFF. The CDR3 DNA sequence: TGTGCCAGCAGTTCAGGGGTGGGTACTGAAGCTTTCTTT.